The 20 T cell receptor beta chains given below trace back to one sample, sequenced in a study of cytomegalovirus exposure and HLA in healthy donors. The PCR employed 60 Vbeta primers together with 13 Jbeta primers. TCRdb keeps only in-frame clones here, not all; method: immunoSEQ multiplex PCR. The table lists 140,000 to 150,000 clones, 75% of them singletons. The specimen was PBMCs. The receptors come from a man aged 25 to 45 in good health and CMV-seronegative.

About this clone: Different DNA sequences within this sample yield the same CDR3. The gene calls are TRBV5-1 and TRBJ2-3, with 10 nucleotides matching TRBD2. With 1 base clipped from V and 3 bases from J, the junction kept 2 bases outside the gene matches. The CDR3 is made up of 15 amino acids. Germline lookup yields CDR1 SGHRS and CDR2 YFSETQ. CDR3 loop: CASSLLAGVTDTQYF. DNA of the CDR3: TGCGCCAGCAGCTTGCTAGCGGGGGTTACAGATACGCAGTATTTT.

The chain couples TRBV6-4 to TRBJ2-7; D is possibly TRBD1 (6 bases). Germline V gives CDR1 MRHNA, CDR2 SNTAGT. V lost 6 bases and J lost 3, with 27 bases in between. The CDR3 length is 18 residues. CDR3 residues: CASRGAGVIYIVGYEQYF. The CDR3 coding sequence is TGTGCCAGCAGGGGGGCAGGGGTTATTTACATTGTAGGCTACGAGCAGTACTTC.

This chain uses TRBV7-8 with TRBJ2-5; 9 bases fit TRBD1. The J call may be incorrect, as the DNA end agrees better with TRBJ2-7. The CDR3 covers 14 residues. From germline, CDR1 is SGHVS and CDR2 FQNEAQ. The CDR3 is CASRGGQGEDEQYF. In nucleotides, the CDR3 is TGTGCCAGCAGGGGGGGACAGGGAGAGGACGAGCAGTACTTC.

The chain couples TRBV23-1 to TRBJ1-4, with TRBD1 matching 8 bases. TRBV23-1 is designated an ORF whose function remains uncertain. The CDR3 is 13 residues long. The ends lost 10 bases at V and 5 bases at J; junction bases unmatched: 6. This CDR3 reads CATLRTGNEKLFF. For the CDR3, the DNA is TGCGCCACACTACGGACAGGGAATGAAAAACTGTTTTTT.

V is TRBV28 and J is TRBJ2-2; 11 bases fit TRBD1. The trim removed 5 bases at V and 7 bases at J, leaving 6 bases unmatched. The CDR3 runs 15 residues. CDR1 and CDR2 (germline): MDHEN, SYDVKM. The CDR3 loop is CASSGTGGGSGELFF. CDR3 sequence (DNA): TGTGCCAGCAGTGGGACAGGGGGTGGTAGCGGGGAGCTGTTTTTT.

This chain links TRBV6-1 with TRBJ2-7; 10 bases are a match to TRBD1. The CDR3 runs 14 residues. Germline loops: CDR1 MNHNS, CDR2 SASEGT. J lost 5 bases, V lost 4 bases, and 5 bases had no gene match. The CDR3 region is CASSGGQGRNEQYF. For the CDR3, the DNA is TGTGCCAGCAGTGGGGGACAGGGGCGGAACGAGCAGTACTTC.

This clone occurred a few times. This sequence joins TRBV7-7 and TRBJ2-1; 12 positions match TRBD1. The CDR3 is 15 residues long. CDR1 and CDR2 (germline): SSHAT, FNYEAQ (reference sequence). J lost 8 bases, V lost 1 base, and 3 bases had no gene match. The CDR3 DNA reads TGTGCCAGCAGCTTAGGGGACAGGGGGCGGGATGAGCAGTTCTTC. This encodes CASSLGDRGRDEQFF.

The chain has TRBV5-1 and TRBJ2-3, with 8 bases fitting TRBD1. V gave up 3 bases and J gave up 5 bases; unmatched junction bases: 11. CDR1 and CDR2 from the germline V gene are SGHRS and YFSETQ. This CDR3 has 16 residues. The CDR3 sequence: CASSSLDRGAGDTQYF. CDR3 coding DNA: TGCGCCAGCAGCTCCCTTGACAGGGGCGCAGGAGATACGCAGTATTTT.

This sequence joins TRBV19 and TRBJ1-1; D is possibly TRBD1 (6 bases). The CDR3 contains 16 residues. Trimming pared 9 bases from V and 6 bases from J, leaving 26 bases between. Germline CDR1 and CDR2: LNHDA and SQIVND (reference sequence). CDR3 sequence: CARPPRGCLVEPEAFF. The CDR3 DNA is TGTGCCAGACCCCCCAGGGGTTGTCTGGTGGAGCCTGAAGCTTTCTTT.

The chain employs TRBV27 and TRBJ2-1; 16 bases align to TRBD2. The CDR3 extends over 19 amino acids. Germline CDR1 is MNHEY and CDR2 is SMNVEV (reference sequence). The J segment lost 1 base and the V segment lost 4 bases, leaving 7 bases of the junction unmatched. CDR3 in amino acids: CASSSGLAGGPRSYNEQFF. In DNA form, the CDR3 reads TGTGCCAGCAGTTCGGGACTAGCGGGAGGGCCAAGGTCCTACAATGAGCAGTTCTTC.

CDR3 sequence: CAWSVRPGATDTQYF. The DNA for the CDR3 is TGTGCCTGGAGTGTACGCCCAGGGGCGACAGATACGCAGTATTTT. V usage is TRBV30 and J usage is TRBJ2-3; a possible D gene is TRBD1 (6 bases). Germline values: CDR1 GTSNPN, CDR2 SVGIG (reference sequence). There are 15 residues in the CDR3. Trimming left V 0 bases short and J 3 bases short, with 13 bases between. Using reference TRBV30 and TRBJ2-3 for the parts outside the CDR3, the full variable domain is SQTIHQWPATLVQPVGSPLSLECTVEGTSNPNLYWYRQAAGRGLQLLFYSVGIGQISSEVPQNLSASRPQDRQFILSSKKLLLSDSGFYLCAWSVRPGATDTQYFGPGTRLTVL.

J is TRBJ2-5 and V is TRBV27; a possible D gene is TRBD1 (5 bases). The end of the DNA fits TRBJ2-7 better, so the J call may be wrong. This CDR3 region has 13 residues. The V gene's germline CDR1 is MNHEY and CDR2 SMNVEV (reference sequence). The CDR3 spells CASSLRQSYEQYF. The CDR3 DNA is TGTGCCAGCAGTCTACGACAGAGCTACGAGCAGTACTTC.

This clone was seen a single time. The rearrangement uses TRBV7-8 and TRBJ2-5, with 9 bases identical to TRBD1. Looked up from germline, CDR1 is SGHVS and CDR2 is FQNEAQ. The junction had 12 bases not matched to a gene; V was cut back by 5 bases and J by 5 bases. The CDR3 spans 16 residues. The CDR3 reads CASSARQGVSWETQYF. The CDR3 DNA reads as TGTGCCAGCAGCGCCCGACAGGGGGTGAGCTGGGAGACCCAGTACTTC.

The rearrangement uses TRBV10-3 and TRBJ1-2; D not resolved. The CDR3 loop spans 14 amino acids. Germline CDR1 is ENHRY and CDR2 is SYGVKD. V was pared by 2 bases and J by 4 bases, with 11 bases between. DNA of the CDR3: TGTGCCATCAGTGAGGAGGCGGGGATCTATGGCTACACCTTC. Its protein product is CAISEEAGIYGYTF.

The gene calls are TRBV11-2 and TRBJ2-1; 7 positions match TRBD2. J lost 7 bases, V lost 4 bases, and 4 bases had no gene match. The CDR3 runs to 13 residues. In germline, CDR1 is SGHAT, CDR2 FQNNGV. CDR3 sequence: CASSSQGGNEQFF. CDR3 in DNA: TGTGCCAGCAGCTCTCAGGGAGGGAATGAGCAGTTCTTC.

The J gene is TRBJ2-5, the V gene TRBV28, with 7 bases lining up with TRBD2. In germline, CDR1 is MDHEN, CDR2 SYDVKM. The V gene end was trimmed by 8 bases and the J gene end by 2 bases; junction bases not matched to a gene: 5. The CDR3 loop spans 13 amino acids. In nucleotides, the CDR3 is TGTGCCAGCTGTAGCGGGCTTCAAGAGACCCAGTACTTC. Amino acid sequence: CASCSGLQETQYF.

This clone was seen more than once but under ten times. The V gene is TRBV6-1, the J gene TRBJ1-1; D perhaps matches TRBD1 (5 bases). In germline, CDR1 is MNHNS, CDR2 SASEGT. Deletions cut 6 bases from V and 5 bases from J, with 16 bases between. CDR3 length: 14 residues. The CDR3 reads CASRALGGATEAFF. In DNA, the CDR3 is TGTGCCAGCAGGGCCCTGGGGGGAGCTACTGAAGCTTTCTTT.

J is TRBJ1-5 and V is TRBV7-9, with D maybe TRBD1 (5 bases). Trimming removed 4 bases at V and 6 bases at J, with 10 bases between. CDR3 size: 13 residues. CDR1 and CDR2 from the germline V gene are SEHNR and FQNEAQ (reference sequence). CDR3 DNA: TGTGCCAGCAGCTATCGGGGGTCTCAGCCCCAGCATTTT. Its translation: CASSYRGSQPQHF.

The rearrangement links TRBV29-1 to TRBJ2-3; weak D call: TRBD1 (6 bases). The V end lost 4 bases, the J end lost 0 bases, and 14 bases lay between the germline ends. CDR3 length: 15 amino acids. CDR1 is SQVTM and CDR2 is ANQGSEA in the germline V gene. The CDR3 reads CSVAPGTTSTDTQYF. The CDR3 DNA is TGCAGCGTTGCCCCCGGGACAACAAGCACAGATACGCAGTATTTT.

The V and J genes are TRBV5-5 and TRBJ2-7; 8 bases fit TRBD2. The CDR3 consists of 15 residues. CDR1 and CDR2 from the germline V gene are SGHKS and YYEKEE (reference sequence). V dropped 0 bases and J dropped 3; count of bases not matched to a gene: 5. Here the CDR3 DNA reads TGTGCCAGCAGCTTGGTAGCGGGGCGAAACTACGAGCAGTACTTC. Translated: CASSLVAGRNYEQYF. The entire variable domain, with the rest obtained from reference TRBV5-5 and TRBJ2-7, is as follows: DAGVTQSPTHLIKTRGQQVTLRCSPISGHKSVSWYQQVLGQGPQFIFQYYEKEERGRGNFPDRFSARQFPNYSSELNVNALLLGDSALYLCASSLVAGRNYEQYFGPGTRLTVT.